This paragraph reports one TCR beta chain. In its sample, this clonotype was seen a few times. The specificity of this receptor is unknown. No qualities accompany the bases; no much larger clone lies one base away. The data were obtained in a study of post-analysis software for immune sequencing data (dated by TCRdb to the mid-2010s). Notes on the research overall: Recorded disease courses included relapsing-remitting, secondary progressive and progressive-relapsing multiple sclerosis, with some patients lacking subtype annotation. A subset of samples was prepared in parallel using single-end sample barcoding, then pooled and co-amplified after Illumina adapter ligation. Patient repertoires were compared against ten to eleven previously published healthy control repertoires from donors aged roughly 6 to 28 years. Results the study describes overall, beyond this receptor: Strong co-clustering of samples prepared in the same batch was shown by direct clustering with F measure, prompting a batch-effect correction. Compared with controls, multiple sclerosis patients had significantly lower normalized Chao1 diversity, a finding suggesting substantial peripheral T-cell clonal expansion. Significantly higher frequencies in patients than in controls were found for roughly 5 TRBV segments, including TRBV5-6, TRBV5-1 and TRBV20-1. The multiple sclerosis patient group was slightly younger than the control group.

CDR1 SQVTM and CDR2 ANQGSEA were looked up in the germline V gene. V loses 7 bases at its end and J loses 3 bases; junction bases beyond the gene matches: 8. Inclusive of the bounding cysteine and phenylalanine, the CDR3 is 14 residues long. Just the 42-base CDR3 DNA is kept, in frame starting at base 1. To demonstrate the VDJtools post-analysis software, TCR beta repertoires were profiled from the peripheral blood of roughly 12 young patients with multiple sclerosis. The multiple sclerosis patients were children and adolescents ranging in age from roughly 6 to 15 years. Library creation used PCR. Sequencing used an Illumina HiSeq 2500. To reduce PCR and sequencing biases, unique molecular identifiers were built into the TCR beta cDNA libraries. Per 1 to 10 million input T cells, some 500,000 cDNA molecules were obtained, such that each molecule approximated one T cell. The patient libraries were prepared and sequenced with the same protocol used for the earlier healthy control dataset. Within a given batch, samples were prepared together, multiplexed and sequenced on the same HiSeq lane. Concerning the study's data processing: Raw barcoded reads were processed with MIGEC, discarding single-read molecular identifier groups before consensus assembly and CDR3 extraction. Clonotype tables were post-analysed with VDJtools, and diversity was normalized by down-sampling all datasets to the smallest sample size. In repertoire overlap clustering, CDR3 amino acid sequences, but not nucleotide sequences, were matched to correct batch-related cross-sample contamination. Starting from the raw public reads, TCRdb applied fastp trimming at Q25, assembled clones with MiXCR and retained in-frame beta chains. Rows matching on CDR3 protein sequence are summarized as one entry with the most common DNA and genes. TCRdb's processing, not the study's, gives the V and J calls here. The sample table contains about 540,000 distinct CDR3 sequences; only one count was recorded for 30% to 40% of them. The ten most abundant clones make up around 6% of the sample.

Specimen: blood. This TCR was sampled from a girl younger than 18 with multiple sclerosis. Recombination joined TRBV29-1 with TRBJ2-3; 9 of the junction bases match TRBD1. The nucleotide sequence reads TGCAGCGGGGTGGGACAGGGAAGGACAGATACGCAGTATTTT. Its translation is CSGVGQGRTDTQYF.